Each of the 9 T cell receptor beta chains below was sequenced from the same sample in a study of control samples from healthy donors and cancer patients. Sequencing used immunoSEQ multiplex PCR; TCRdb keeps in-frame clones, though not all of them. The repertoire has about 160,000 clones, 70% to 90% of them found once; the top ten carry about 12%. Material for sequencing was blood. These receptors came from a young man in good health.

The chain combines TRBV28 with TRBJ2-7; a weak D match, TRBD2 (6 bases). Germline loops: CDR1 MDHEN, CDR2 SYDVKM. The ends were cut back, 6 bases at V and 3 bases at J, with 18 bases in the middle. The CDR3 runs to 15 residues. The CDR3 is CASSPRLGLSYEQYF. CDR3 coding DNA: TGTGCCAGCAGCCCTAGACTAGGATTAAGCTACGAGCAGTACTTC.

The chain combines TRBV5-6 with TRBJ2-3; D gene ambiguous. Germline CDR1 SGHDT, CDR2 YYEEEE. Trimming took off 7 bases at V and 4 bases at J, with 13 bases between the two ends. This CDR3 has 13 amino acids. DNA of the CDR3: TGTGCCAGCGGGATCAGTGGTCCAGATACGCAGTATTTT. Residues: CASGISGPDTQYF.

The rearrangement uses TRBV4-3 and TRBJ2-7; 7 bases fit TRBD2. Germline V CDR1 and CDR2: LGHNA, YSLEER. With V trimmed by 0 bases and J by 4 bases, 6 bases remained unmatched. The CDR3 is 15 residues long. The CDR3 DNA follows: TGCGCCAGCAGCCAAGATTATAAGGGAGGGTACGAGCAGTACTTC. Amino acids: CASSQDYKGGYEQYF.

The chain employs TRBV9 and TRBJ1-6; no clear D gene. The CDR3 sequence is 12 residues long. Germline CDR1 reads SGDLS; CDR2 reads YYNGEE. V lost 3 bases and J lost 6, with 4 bases in between. The CDR3 loop is CASSASNSPLHF. The CDR3 DNA follows: TGTGCCAGCAGCGCTTCTAATTCACCCCTCCACTTT. The full variable domain, in which reference TRBV9 and TRBJ1-6 provide the parts outside the CDR3, is DSGVTQTPKHLITATGQRVTLRCSPRSGDLSVYWYQQSLDQGLQFLIQYYNGEERAKGNILERFSAQQFPDLHSELNLSSLELGDSALYFCASSASNSPLHFGNGTRLTVT.

The genes are TRBV24-1 and TRBJ2-3; 10 positions agree with TRBD2. CDR3 length: 16 amino acids. With V trimmed by 6 bases and J by 1 base, 6 bases remained unmatched. CDR1 KGHDR and CDR2 SFDVKD come from the germline V gene. CDR3 in amino acids: CATSFTSGVGTDTQYF. As DNA, the CDR3 is TGTGCCACCAGTTTTACTAGCGGGGTTGGCACAGATACGCAGTATTTT.

The V and J genes are TRBV3-1 (or the pseudogene TRBV3-2) and TRBJ1-6; D remains ambiguous. This CDR3 contains 14 residues. The germline gives CDR1 LGHDT, CDR2 YNNKEL (reference sequence). Between the trimmed V and J ends, which lost 3 bases and 7 bases, there was a span of 10 bases. Here the CDR3 DNA reads TGTGCCAGCAGCCATCGGCCGAGAAATTCACCCCTCCACTTT. Translating gives CASSHRPRNSPLHF.

The V and J genes are TRBV5-1 and TRBJ2-7; TRBD1 might be the D (6 bases). V lost 1 base to trimming and J lost 5 bases, with 7 bases between them. The CDR3 spans 12 residues. The germline CDR1 and CDR2 sequences are SGHRS and YFSETQ. The CDR3 coding sequence is TGCGCCAGCAGCTTGCCAGGGGACGAGCAGTACTTC. Translated, it gives CASSLPGDEQYF.

This chain uses TRBV6-2 or TRBV6-3 with TRBJ1-4; maybe TRBD1 (5 bases). Germline assignment: CDR1 MNHEY and CDR2 SVGEGT. V lost 5 bases, J lost 0 bases, and 16 bases lay in between. The CDR3 length is 17 residues. The CDR3 spells CASSRIRQFATNEKLFF. CDR3 nucleotide sequence: TGTGCCAGCAGTCGGATACGACAGTTTGCAACTAATGAAAAACTGTTTTTT.

The table lists this clone with a count of one. The genes are TRBV6-5 and TRBJ1-5; maybe TRBD1 (5 bases). The germline V gene has CDR1 MNHEY and CDR2 SVGAGI. The CDR3 contains 13 residues. V was pared by 4 bases and J by 6 bases, with 10 bases between. The CDR3 DNA reads as TGTGCCAGCAGTTCAACGCAGGGTCAGCCCCAGCATTTT. The encoded protein is CASSSTQGQPQHF.